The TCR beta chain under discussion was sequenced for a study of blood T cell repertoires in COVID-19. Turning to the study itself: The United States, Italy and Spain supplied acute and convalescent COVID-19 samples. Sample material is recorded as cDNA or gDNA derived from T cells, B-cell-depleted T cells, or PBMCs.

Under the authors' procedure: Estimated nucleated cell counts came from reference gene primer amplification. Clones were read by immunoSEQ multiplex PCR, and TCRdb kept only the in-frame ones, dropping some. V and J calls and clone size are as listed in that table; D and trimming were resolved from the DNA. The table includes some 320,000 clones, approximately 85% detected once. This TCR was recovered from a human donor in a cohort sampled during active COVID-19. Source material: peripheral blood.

The CDR3 protein is CASSATGAYGYTF. The CDR3 nucleotides are TGTGCCAGCAGCGCTACAGGGGCGTATGGCTACACCTTC. This chain joins TRBV7-3 and TRBJ1-2; 7 nucleotides align to TRBD1. In germline, CDR1 is SGHTA, CDR2 FQGTGA. The CDR3 has 13 residues. V was clipped by 5 bases and J by 5 bases; unmatched bases: 5.